The clone carrying this TCR beta chain was counted many times. This sample was included in a study of low-dose radiotherapy and immunotherapy resistance in tumors. The overall study: Cohort 2, a group dosed every two weeks at 1 Gy per fraction, received 13 Gy in total over 26 weeks. Each two-week cycle included intravenous cyclophosphamide 200 mg/m2, given one day before radiation and immunotherapy.

The V gene lost 2 bases and the J gene lost 7 bases, with 19 bases spanning the gap. Germline CDR1 is KGHDR and CDR2 is SFDVKD. The CDR3 runs to 17 residues. The time point is: before trial treatment. Each donor was administered nivolumab, ipilimumab, aspirin, low-dose cyclophosphamide and low-dose radiotherapy. Enrollment required an advanced solid tumor negative for tumor-infiltrating lymphocytes. Primers used for first-strand cDNA, a TRAV- and TRBV-specific set, covered both alpha and beta chains. Amplification of TCRs used a constant-region primer and V-primer adapter for around 20 PCR cycles. MiXCR, run by TCRdb on the reads, gives a single entry per CDR3 protein. The sample holds some 82,000 distinct CDR3 sequences, under 20% seen once.

The chain carries TRBV24-1 and TRBJ2-2; D unclear. Sequenced here: PBMCs, sampled before treatment. The TCR originated in a male donor with prostate cancer. CDR3 sequence reads: CATSDSTRVLSSGELFF. CDR3 bases: TGTGCCACCAGTGATTCTACCCGGGTTTTGAGTAGCGGGGAGCTGTTTTTT.